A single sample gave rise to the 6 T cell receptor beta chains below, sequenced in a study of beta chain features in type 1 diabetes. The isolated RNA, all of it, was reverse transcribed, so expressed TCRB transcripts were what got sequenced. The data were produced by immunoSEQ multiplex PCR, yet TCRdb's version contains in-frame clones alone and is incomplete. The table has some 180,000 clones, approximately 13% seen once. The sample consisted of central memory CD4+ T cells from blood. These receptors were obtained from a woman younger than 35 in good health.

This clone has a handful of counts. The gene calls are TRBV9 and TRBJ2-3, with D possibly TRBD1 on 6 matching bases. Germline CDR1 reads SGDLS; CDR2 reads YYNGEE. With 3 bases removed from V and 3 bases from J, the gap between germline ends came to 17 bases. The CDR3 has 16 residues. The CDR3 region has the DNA TGTGCCAGCAGCGCTGGGGGCCCTTACCGTACAGATACGCAGTATTTT. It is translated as CASSAGGPYRTDTQYF. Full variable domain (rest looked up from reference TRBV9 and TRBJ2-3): DSGVTQTPKHLITATGQRVTLRCSPRSGDLSVYWYQQSLDQGLQFLIQYYNGEERAKGNILERFSAQQFPDLHSELNLSSLELGDSALYFCASSAGGPYRTDTQYFGPGTRLTVL.

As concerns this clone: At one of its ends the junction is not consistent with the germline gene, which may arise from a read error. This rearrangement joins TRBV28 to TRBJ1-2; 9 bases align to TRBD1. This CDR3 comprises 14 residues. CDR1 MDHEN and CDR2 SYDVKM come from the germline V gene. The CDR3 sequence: CASRLLQGARGYTF. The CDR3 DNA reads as TGTGCCAGCAGATTATTACAGGGGGCGCGAGGCTACACCTTC.

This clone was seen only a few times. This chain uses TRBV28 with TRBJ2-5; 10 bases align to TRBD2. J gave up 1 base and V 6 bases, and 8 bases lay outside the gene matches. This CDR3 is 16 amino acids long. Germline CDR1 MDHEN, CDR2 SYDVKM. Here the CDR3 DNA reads TGTGCCAGCAGCTTCCCTAGCGGGAGCAGCCAAGAGACCCAGTACTTC. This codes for CASSFPSGSSQETQYF.

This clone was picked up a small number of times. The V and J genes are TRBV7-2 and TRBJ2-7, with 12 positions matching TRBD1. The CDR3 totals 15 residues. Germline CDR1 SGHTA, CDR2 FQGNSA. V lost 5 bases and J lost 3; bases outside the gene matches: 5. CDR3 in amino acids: CASSPGQGANYEQYF. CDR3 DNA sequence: TGTGCCAGCAGCCCGGGACAGGGGGCGAACTACGAGCAGTACTTC.

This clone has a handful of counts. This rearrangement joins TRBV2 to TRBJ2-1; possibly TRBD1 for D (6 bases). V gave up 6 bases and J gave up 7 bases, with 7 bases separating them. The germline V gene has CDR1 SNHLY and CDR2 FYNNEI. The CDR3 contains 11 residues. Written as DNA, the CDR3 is TGTGCCAGCAGGGACAGAAATGAGCAGTTCTTC. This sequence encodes CASRDRNEQFF.

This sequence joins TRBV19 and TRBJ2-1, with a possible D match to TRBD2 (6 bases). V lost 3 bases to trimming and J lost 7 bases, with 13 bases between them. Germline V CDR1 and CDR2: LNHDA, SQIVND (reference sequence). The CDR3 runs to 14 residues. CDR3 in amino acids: CASSIELAANEQFF. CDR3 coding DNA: TGTGCCAGTAGTATCGAACTAGCCGCGAATGAGCAGTTCTTC.